This T cell receptor beta chain was identified in a study of blood T cell repertoires in COVID-19. Trimming removed 4 bases at V and 1 base at J, with 14 bases between. Per the germline V gene, CDR1 is KGHDR and CDR2 is SFDVKD. CDR3 length: 16 amino acids. Assay used: immunoSEQ multiplex PCR; TCRdb lists only in-frame clones, some missing. This table has some 200,000 clones, 80% to 90% appearing once. The chain links TRBV24-1 to TRBJ2-3; tentatively, D is TRBD2 (6 bases). This TCR was sampled from a woman between 18 and 29 years old who had recovered from COVID-19. Sequences were obtained from peripheral blood. CDR3 region: CATSEGWRDGTDTQYF. The CDR3, as DNA: TGTGCCACCAGTGAAGGCTGGCGGGATGGCACAGATACGCAGTATTTT.